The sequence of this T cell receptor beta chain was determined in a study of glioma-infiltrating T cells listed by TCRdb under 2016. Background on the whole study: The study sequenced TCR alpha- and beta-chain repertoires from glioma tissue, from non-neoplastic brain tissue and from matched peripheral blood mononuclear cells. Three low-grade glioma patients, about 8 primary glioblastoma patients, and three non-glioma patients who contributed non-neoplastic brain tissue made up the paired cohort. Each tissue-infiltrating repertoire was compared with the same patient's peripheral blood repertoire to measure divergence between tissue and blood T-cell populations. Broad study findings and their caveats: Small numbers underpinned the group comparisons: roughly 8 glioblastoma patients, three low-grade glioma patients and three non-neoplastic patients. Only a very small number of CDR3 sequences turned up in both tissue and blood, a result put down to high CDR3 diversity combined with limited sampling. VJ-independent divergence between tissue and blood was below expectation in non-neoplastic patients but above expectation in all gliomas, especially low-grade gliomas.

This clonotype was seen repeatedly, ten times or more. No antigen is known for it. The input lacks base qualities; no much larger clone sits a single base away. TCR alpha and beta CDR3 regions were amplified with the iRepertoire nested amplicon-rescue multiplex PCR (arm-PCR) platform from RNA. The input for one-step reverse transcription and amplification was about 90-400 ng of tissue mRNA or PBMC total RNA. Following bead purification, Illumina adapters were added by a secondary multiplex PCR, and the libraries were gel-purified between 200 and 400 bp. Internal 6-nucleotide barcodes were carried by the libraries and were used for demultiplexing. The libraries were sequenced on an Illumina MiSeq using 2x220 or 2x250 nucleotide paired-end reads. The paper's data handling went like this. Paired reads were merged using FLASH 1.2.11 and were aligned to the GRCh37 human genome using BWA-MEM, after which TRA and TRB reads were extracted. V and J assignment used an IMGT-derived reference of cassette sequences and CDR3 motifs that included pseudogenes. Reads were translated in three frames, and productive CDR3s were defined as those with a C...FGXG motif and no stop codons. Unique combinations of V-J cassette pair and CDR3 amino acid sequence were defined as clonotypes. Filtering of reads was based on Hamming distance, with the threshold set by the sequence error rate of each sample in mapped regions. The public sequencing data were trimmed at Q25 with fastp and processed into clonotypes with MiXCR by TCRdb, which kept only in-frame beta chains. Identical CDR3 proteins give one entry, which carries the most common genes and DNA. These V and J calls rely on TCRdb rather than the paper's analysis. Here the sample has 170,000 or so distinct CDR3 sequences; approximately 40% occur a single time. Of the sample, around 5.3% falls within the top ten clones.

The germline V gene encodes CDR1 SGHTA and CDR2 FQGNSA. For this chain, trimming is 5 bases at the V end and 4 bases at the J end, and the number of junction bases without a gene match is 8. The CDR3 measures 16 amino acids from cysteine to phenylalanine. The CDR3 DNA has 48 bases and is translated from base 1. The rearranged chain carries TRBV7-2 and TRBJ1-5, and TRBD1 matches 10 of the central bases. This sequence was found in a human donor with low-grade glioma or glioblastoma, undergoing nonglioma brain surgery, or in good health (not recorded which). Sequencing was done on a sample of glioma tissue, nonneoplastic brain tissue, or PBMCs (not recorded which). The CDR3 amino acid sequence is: CASSIGQGEPNQPQHF. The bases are TGTGCCAGCAGCATCGGACAGGGGGAGCCTAATCAGCCCCAGCATTTT.